The sequence of this T cell receptor (beta chain) was determined in a study of cytomegalovirus exposure and HLA in healthy donors. Vbeta (60) and Jbeta (13) primers were used in the PCR. Only in-frame clones appear in the TCRdb table, and some are missing; sequencing was by immunoSEQ multiplex PCR. The sample lists 100,000 to 150,000 clones; around 80% were seen once. Trimming cost V 3 bases and J 6 bases; bases outside gene matches: 16. The CDR3 has 18 amino acids. CDR1 and CDR2 (germline): MGHRA, YSYEKL. This clone appeared once. The specimen sequenced was PBMCs. The chain employs TRBV4-1 and TRBJ2-1, with 8 positions matching TRBD2. The sequence was obtained from a man aged 50 or older in good health and CMV-seronegative. CDR3 DNA: TGCGCCAGCAGCCACCCTTTGAGTAAGGGACTAGTACTCAATGAGCAGTTCTTC. It is translated as CASSHPLSKGLVLNEQFF.